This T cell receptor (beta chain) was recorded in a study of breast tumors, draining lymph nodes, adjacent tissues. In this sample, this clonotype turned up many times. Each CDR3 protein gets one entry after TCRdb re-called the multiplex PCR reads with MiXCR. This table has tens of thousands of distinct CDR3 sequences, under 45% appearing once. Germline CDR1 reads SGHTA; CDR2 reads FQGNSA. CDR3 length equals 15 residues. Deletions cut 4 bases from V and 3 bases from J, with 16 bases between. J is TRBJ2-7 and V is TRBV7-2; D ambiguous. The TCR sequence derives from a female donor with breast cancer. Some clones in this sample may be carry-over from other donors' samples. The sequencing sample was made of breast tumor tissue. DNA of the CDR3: TGTGCCAGCAGCTGGTACGCGGACGAACGCTACGAGCAGTACTTC. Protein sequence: CASSWYADERYEQYF.